Here is one T cell receptor beta chain with its context. The antigen is unknown. The data belong to a study of cytomegalovirus exposure and HLA in healthy donors. Findings of the study overall: Sequencing artifact likely explains a cluster of highly shared sequence variants. Investigators reported 150 to 200 TCR beta chains as tied to cytomegalovirus. Later analysis reportedly placed an Asian-associated ancestry cluster below the roughly 700-donor mean in N-insertions.

Though nominally healthy at sampling, donors likely had unrecorded immune exposures. The PCR was carried out with 60 Vbeta primers and 13 Jbeta primers. Here immunoSEQ multiplex PCR was the method, and the copy in TCRdb shows in-frame clones only, minus some. The table includes approximately 190,000 clones, about 80% detected once. Sequencing was carried out using PBMCs. The TCR was taken from a woman in her 50s in good health and CMV-seropositive.

The CDR3 reads CASSPPGTGYYGYTF. CDR3 nucleotides: TGTGCCAGCTCACCCCCCGGGACAGGCTACTATGGCTACACCTTC. The V and J genes are TRBV18 and TRBJ1-2; 8 bases match TRBD1. The CDR3 contains 15 residues. Trimming took 3 bases from V and 3 from J; bases not matched to a gene: 6. The germline V gene has CDR1 KGHSH and CDR2 LQKENI.